These T cell receptor beta chains were read from a single sample in a study of T cells after yellow fever vaccination. TCRdb ran MiXCR on the 5' RACE reads and lists one entry per CDR3 protein. The sample lists 95,000 to 150,000 distinct CDR3 sequences, almost 9% occurring once. The source material was CD8+ T cells sorted from PBMCs, sampled on the day of the yellow fever booster vaccination. The receptors were gathered from a young man who received the YFV17D yellow fever vaccine. Each CDR3 is given with its conserved first and last residue. D genes are given only for firm matches. Not all rows give a size; the values are once, few, many and, for expanded clones, a class.

V gene	J gene	clone size	D gene	CDR3 protein	CDR3 DNA
TRBV7-9	TRBJ2-2	many	-	CASSTRTPNTGELFF	TGTGCCAGCAGCACGCGGACACCGAACACCGGGGAGCTGTTTTTT
TRBV11-2	TRBJ2-1	few	TRBD2	CASSGAGVSYNEQFF	TGTGCCAGCAGCGGAGCGGGGGTTTCCTACAATGAGCAGTTCTTC
TRBV5-1	TRBJ1-1	many	-	CASSSGLGHFF	TGCGCCAGCAGCTCCGGACTGGGACATTTCTTT
TRBV9	TRBJ2-3	-	TRBD2	CASSDGGAPPDTQYF	TGTGCCAGCAGCGACGGGGGGGCCCCCCCAGATACGCAGTATTTT
TRBV2	TRBJ2-2	few	-	CASSVGWLPDGELFF	TGTGCCAGCAGTGTGGGGTGGCTACCCGACGGGGAGCTGTTTTTT
TRBV6-5	TRBJ1-4	-	-	CASSLLRQSNEKLFF	TGTGCCAGCAGCCTACTCAGGCAGTCTAATGAAAAACTGTTTTTT
TRBV7-2	TRBJ1-2	many	TRBD1	CASSPRQGYYYGYTF	TGTGCCAGCAGCCCACGACAGGGCTATTACTATGGCTACACCTTC
TRBV5-6	TRBJ1-2	-	-	CASSLLWEPNGYTF	TGTGCCAGCAGCTTGCTCTGGGAACCAAATGGCTACACCTTC
TRBV4-1	TRBJ2-6	-	-	CASSQVVGRSSGANVLTF	TGCGCCAGCAGCCAAGTCGTCGGACGGTCCTCTGGGGCCAACGTCCTGACTTTC
TRBV5-1	TRBJ2-1	once	-	CASSPGRGDTYNEQFF	TGCGCCAGCAGCCCGGGACGGGGGGACACCTACAATGAGCAGTTCTTC
TRBV6-5	TRBJ1-1	-	-	CASSYARHTEAFF	TGTGCCAGCAGTTACGCCAGACACACTGAAGCTTTCTTT
TRBV27	TRBJ1-5	few	-	CASSLYGGGNQPQHF	TGTGCCAGCAGTTTATACGGGGGGGGAAATCAGCCCCAGCATTTT
TRBV6-4	TRBJ2-3	-	TRBD2	CASSDGGGAGDTQYF	TGTGCCAGCAGTGACGGCGGGGGGGCCGGAGATACGCAGTATTTT
TRBV6-2/TRBV6-3	TRBJ2-4	few	-	CASSYSGFKNIQYF	TGTGCCAGCAGTTACTCGGGGTTCAAAAACATTCAGTACTTC
TRBV27	TRBJ1-1	many	-	CASRQGNTEAFF	TGTGCCAGCAGACAGGGGAACACTGAAGCTTTCTTT
TRBV7-8	TRBJ1-5	-	TRBD1	CASSVSTGGGQPQHF	TGTGCCAGCAGCGTCAGTACAGGGGGCGGTCAGCCCCAGCATTTT
TRBV11-2	TRBJ1-4	-	-	CASSLSEQGEKLFF	TGTGCCAGCAGCTTATCGGAGCAGGGTGAAAAACTGTTTTTT
TRBV4-1	TRBJ1-1	few	-	CASRSTRGTEAFF	TGCGCCAGCAGGAGCACCAGGGGCACTGAAGCTTTCTTT
TRBV11-2	TRBJ2-7	-	-	CASSYRDSPYEQYF	TGTGCCAGCAGCTACCGGGACTCTCCCTACGAGCAGTACTTC
TRBV5-1	TRBJ2-3	many	-	CASSLWPPRADTQYF	TGCGCCAGCAGCCTCTGGCCACCCCGGGCGGATACGCAGTATTTT
TRBV2	TRBJ2-1	few	-	CASSGSSTYNEQFF	TGTGCCAGCAGTGGCTCTAGCACCTACAATGAGCAGTTCTTC
TRBV20-1	TRBJ2-1	many	TRBD2	CSARSTGTSFDEQFF	TGCAGTGCTAGATCAACCGGGACTAGCTTCGACGAGCAGTTCTTC
TRBV28	TRBJ1-5	-	-	CASSWGGFGNQPQHF	TGTGCCAGCAGTTGGGGGGGGTTCGGGAATCAGCCCCAGCATTTT
TRBV7-3	TRBJ2-3	few	-	CASSPRWEDTQYF	TGTGCCAGCAGCCCCCGTTGGGAAGATACGCAGTATTTT
TRBV6-6	TRBJ2-3	-	-	CASTYKPDTDTQYF	TGTGCCAGCACCTATAAGCCCGACACAGATACGCAGTATTTT
TRBV4-3	TRBJ2-5	many	TRBD2	CASSQASSRGAGETQYF	TGCGCCAGCAGCCAGGCCTCGTCGCGGGGGGCGGGGGAGACCCAGTACTTC
TRBV11-2	TRBJ2-3	-	TRBD2	CASSTYGLVSTDTQYF	TGTGCCAGCAGCACCTATGGACTAGTTAGCACAGATACGCAGTATTTT
TRBV24-1	TRBJ2-7	few	TRBD1	CATSGCGTGTYEQYF	TGTGCCACCAGTGGTTGCGGGACAGGGACCTACGAGCAGTACTTC
TRBV18	TRBJ2-5	-	-	CASSPQQQGQRETQYF	TGTGCCAGCTCACCACAACAACAGGGTCAGCGAGAGACCCAGTACTTC
TRBV12-3/TRBV12-4	TRBJ2-5	few	TRBD2	CASSPISSGGETQYF	TGTGCCAGCAGCCCAATTTCTAGCGGGGGGGAGACCCAGTACTTC
TRBV5-5	TRBJ2-3	-	-	CASSLFGIGAGFSTDTQYF	TGTGCCAGCAGCTTGTTCGGGATCGGGGCAGGGTTTAGCACAGATACGCAGTATTTT
TRBV2	TRBJ1-1	many	TRBD1	CASSDGQGAAEAFF	TGTGCCAGCAGTGATGGACAGGGGGCAGCCGAAGCTTTCTTT
TRBV4-1	TRBJ2-1	-	-	CASSIRAGNEQFF	TGCGCCAGCAGCATTCGAGCGGGCAATGAGCAGTTCTTC
TRBV15	TRBJ1-6	few	-	CATSKLTGSDSPLHF	TGTGCCACCAGCAAACTAACAGGGTCGGATTCACCCCTCCACTTT
TRBV29-1	TRBJ1-2	-	TRBD1	CSVPRYRGGYGYTF	TGCAGCGTTCCACGATACAGGGGGGGATATGGCTACACCTTC
TRBV5-8	TRBJ2-2	many	-	CASSLKIGVGNTGELFF	TGTGCCAGCAGCTTGAAGATAGGGGTCGGGAACACCGGGGAGCTGTTTTTT
TRBV7-8	TRBJ2-2	-	-	CASSPSRGPDTGELFF	TGTGCCAGCAGTCCAAGTCGGGGGCCTGACACCGGGGAGCTGTTTTTT
TRBV6-5	TRBJ2-1	-	TRBD2	CASSYADGERGDYNEQFF	TGTGCCAGCAGTTACGCCGACGGCGAGCGGGGGGACTACAATGAGCAGTTCTTC
TRBV15	TRBJ2-3	many	TRBD1	CATSSRTGGPDTQYF	TGTGCCACCAGCAGCCGGACAGGTGGACCAGATACGCAGTATTTT
TRBV11-2	TRBJ1-2	-	-	CASSLGLGDGYTF	TGTGCCAGCAGCTTAGGTTTGGGGGACGGCTACACCTTC
TRBV12-3/TRBV12-4	TRBJ2-7	-	TRBD2	CASSPTRGVGSPYEQYF	TGTGCCAGCAGCCCTACGCGGGGGGTGGGGTCCCCATACGAGCAGTACTTC